This section outlines one T cell receptor beta chain sequence together with its context. This entry belongs to a study of cytomegalovirus exposure and HLA in healthy donors. PCR involved 60 Vbeta and 13 Jbeta primers. Libraries were prepared by immunoSEQ multiplex PCR; TCRdb keeps only in-frame clonotypes and omits some of them. The sample lists 30,000 to 40,000 clones, around two fifths occurring once. The sequencing sample was made of PBMCs. The TCR was taken from a woman in her forties or fifties in good health and CMV-seronegative.

The DNA for the CDR3 is TGTGCCAGCAGCGCGACTAGCGGGAGCCGACAAGAGACCCAGTACTTC. Its protein product is CASSATSGSRQETQYF. The J gene is TRBJ2-5, the V gene TRBV2; 12 positions match TRBD2. In germline, CDR1 is SNHLY, CDR2 FYNNEI. Trimming at V came to 6 bases and at J to 2 bases, leaving 7 bases not matched to a gene. CDR3 length equals 16 residues.